The rows below give T cell receptor beta chains drawn from one sample of a study of CD4 T cells in relation to SARS-CoV-2 and coronaviruses. The method was immunoSEQ multiplex PCR; TCRdb's version includes in-frame clones alone and lacks a portion of them. Of fewer than 25,000 clones listed, over 75% are singletons. These TCRs are of unknown antigen specificity. Sequencing was performed on CD4+ T cells from PBMCs, cultured in vitro. These receptor sequences come from a human donor in good health. CDR3s include the opening cysteine and the closing phenylalanine or tryptophan. D genes are given only for firm matches. The size field is filled for only some rows; it gives once, few, many or a size class.

TRBJ2-1	TRBV5-1	.	.	TGCGCCAGCAGCGTGGGGTCGACAGATGAGCAGTTCTTC	CASSVGSTDEQFF
TRBJ2-2	TRBV2	TRBD2	.	TGTGCCAGCACAAGGCTAGCGGGAGGGTCCGGGGAGCTGTTTTTT	CASTRLAGGSGELFF
TRBJ2-7	TRBV5-6	TRBD2	.	TGTGCCAGCAGCCCGGGACTAGCGACATACGAGCAGTACTTC	CASSPGLATYEQYF
TRBJ2-1	TRBV7-2	TRBD1	once	TGTGCCAGCAGCTCACGACAGGGAGCTGTCAATGAGCAGTTCTTC	CASSSRQGAVNEQFF
TRBJ2-2	TRBV11-1	TRBD2	few	TGTGCCAGCAGCCTTAGCGGGGGTACCGGGGAGCTGTTTTTT	CASSLSGGTGELFF
TRBJ1-1	TRBV5-1	.	.	TGCGCCAGCAGCGTAACCGGGACAACTAACACTGAAGCTTTCTTT	CASSVTGTTNTEAFF
TRBJ2-7	TRBV7-9	.	.	TGTGCCAGCAGCTTAGCGGGAGTCTCCTACGAGCAGTACTTC	CASSLAGVSYEQYF
TRBJ2-5	TRBV5-1	TRBD2	.	TGCGCCACCAATCTTCGAGCTAGCGGGAGTCGGGTCGGAGAGACCCAGTACTTC	CATNLRASGSRVGETQYF
TRBJ2-7	TRBV30	.	medium-sized	TGTGCCTGGAGGGGTCAACAGGAACTGAGCTCCTACGAGCAGTACTTC	CAWRGQQELSSYEQYF
TRBJ1-4	TRBV30	.	few	TGTGCCTGGACGGCGGGGGCTGCTGAAAAACTGTTTTTT	CAWTAGAAEKLFF
TRBJ1-2	TRBV5-1	TRBD1	.	TGCGCCAGCAGCGGGGGACAGGCCTTGGGGTCTAGCTATGGTTACACCTTC	CASSGGQALGSSYGYTF
TRBJ1-1	TRBV19	.	.	TGTGCCAGTAGTGTGTTAGTGAACACTGAAGCTTTCTTT	CASSVLVNTEAFF
TRBJ2-3	TRBV19	TRBD2	few	TGTGCCAGTAAAAATACCCTAGCGGGAGACTTGCAGTATTTT	CASKNTLAGDLQYF
TRBJ2-7	TRBV6-5	.	few	TGTGCCAGCAGGGGGGACGGCTACGAGCAGTACTTC	CASRGDGYEQYF
TRBJ2-1	TRBV29-1	.	few	TGCAGCGTTGGATCGGGAAATCTTCTATACAATGAGCAGTTCTTC	CSVGSGNLLYNEQFF
TRBJ1-5	TRBV6-6	.	.	TGTGCCAGCAGGAGGACAGATGTCTATCAGCCCCAGCATTTT	CASRRTDVYQPQHF
TRBJ2-7	TRBV10-2	TRBD1	.	TGCGCCAGCAGTGATCCCTCGGGACAGGGTCTAAACGAGCAGTACTTC	CASSDPSGQGLNEQYF
TRBJ2-2	TRBV5-4	.	.	TGTGCCAGCAGCTTGGCCCTGGCAGCGAACACCGGGGAGCTGTTTTTT	CASSLALAANTGELFF
TRBJ1-4	TRBV2	.	.	TGTGCCAGCAGGAGGACCGAGAATGAAAAACTGTTTTTT	CASRRTENEKLFF
TRBJ2-2	TRBV3-1/TRBV3-2	TRBD2	once	TGTGCCAGCAGCAAGACCGGGACTAGCGGGAGGGGGAACACCGGGGAGCTGTTTTTT	CASSKTGTSGRGNTGELFF
TRBJ2-5	TRBV14	.	.	TGTGCCAGCAGCCACCCAGGGTGGGAGACCCAGTACTTC	CASSHPGWETQYF
TRBJ1-3	TRBV4-2	.	.	TGTGCCAGCAGCCAAGATAGGTTTTTTGGGGGCCCGAGGGACACCATATATTTT	CASSQDRFFGGPRDTIYF
TRBJ1-1	TRBV18	.	.	TGTGCCAGCTCACCAACGAGGGGCGCTGAAGCTTTCTTT	CASSPTRGAEAFF
TRBJ2-2	TRBV7-9	TRBD1	.	TGTGCCAGCAACCGAGACCCGGGACAGGGGCTCGGGGAGCTGTTTTTT	CASNRDPGQGLGELFF
TRBJ2-7	TRBV27	TRBD1	.	TGTGCCAGCAGGGCATTATGGGACAGGGTCTACGAGCAGTACTTC	CASRALWDRVYEQYF
TRBJ2-2	TRBV7-9	.	.	TGTGCCAGCAGCTTAAAAGTAACCGGGGAGCTGTTTTTT	CASSLKVTGELFF
TRBJ2-1	TRBV6-6	TRBD2	.	TGTGCCAGCAGACGACCGGGACTAGCGGGTTACAATGAGCAGTTCTTC	CASRRPGLAGYNEQFF
TRBJ1-1	TRBV30	.	.	TGTGCCTGGGGGGACACCGACAAGGGGGCTTTCTTT	CAWGDTDKGAFF
TRBJ2-1	TRBV7-9	.	once	TGTGCCAGCAGCTTTATGCGTCACCCTGGGAATGAGCAGTTCTTC	CASSFMRHPGNEQFF
TRBJ2-3	TRBV6-1	TRBD2	.	TGTGCCAGCAGTGAAAGTGGCGGGAGTCCGGCAGATACGCAGTATTTT	CASSESGGSPADTQYF
TRBJ1-5	TRBV6-5	.	.	TGTGCCAGCAGGGGAGGGCGTGGTCAGCCCCAGCATTTT	CASRGGRGQPQHF
TRBJ2-2	TRBV6-1	.	.	TGTGCCAGCAGTGATTTGGGTATCGGGGAGCTGTTTTTT	CASSDLGIGELFF
TRBJ2-3	TRBV30	TRBD2	.	TGTGCCTGGAGTTACCGCGGGGGACGCACAGATACGCAGTATTTT	CAWSYRGGRTDTQYF
TRBJ1-2	TRBV30	.	.	TGTGCCTGGAGTAACGGGAACTATGGCTACACCTTC	CAWSNGNYGYTF
TRBJ1-1	TRBV6-5	.	.	TGTGCCAGCAGTTACATTGAGGGGGGCACTGAAGCTTTCTTT	CASSYIEGGTEAFF
TRBJ2-6	TRBV5-1	.	.	TGCGCCAGCAGCTTGGCCGGAGAACAGGGAGGTGCTGGGGCCAACGTCCTGACTTTC	CASSLAGEQGGAGANVLTF
TRBJ2-6	TRBV10-3	TRBD2	.	TGTGCCTCAGGAGCGGGGGCTTTCTCCTCTGGGGCCAACGTCCTGACTTTC	CASGAGAFSSGANVLTF
TRBJ2-1	TRBV10-3	.	.	TGTGCCACCGGGGAACTAGCAACCAATGAGCAGTTCTTC	CATGELATNEQFF
TRBJ2-2	TRBV6-6	.	once	TGTGCCATCAGCGGTTCTGTCACCGGGGAGCTGTTTTTT	CAISGSVTGELFF
TRBJ2-7	TRBV6-6	.	.	TGTGCCAGCAGTTACTCGACCGCGGGCGAGCAGTACTTC	CASSYSTAGEQYF
TRBJ2-7	TRBV15	TRBD2	once	TGTGCCACCAGCAGAGATACAGCGGGAGCTAAAAAGCAGTACTTC	CATSRDTAGAKKQYF
TRBJ1-1	TRBV10-1	TRBD1	.	TGCGCCAGCAGCCGGGGACAGGAGGCTGAAGCTTTCTTT	CASSRGQEAEAFF
TRBJ1-1	TRBV5-1	.	.	TGCGCCAGCAGCTTGTCTTCGGCCCGTGGGACTGAAGCTTTCTTT	CASSLSSARGTEAFF
TRBJ1-6	TRBV3-1/TRBV3-2	.	.	TGTGCCAGCAGCGACCAGATTGGGACCAATTCACCCCTCCACTTT	CASSDQIGTNSPLHF
TRBJ1-2	TRBV30	TRBD1	.	TGTGCCTGGAGCTCCCCGTTCGGACAGGGGGACTATGGCTACACCTTC	CAWSSPFGQGDYGYTF
TRBJ1-6	TRBV18	TRBD1	few	TGTGCCAGCTCACCAGAGGGGGCGCAGAGGAATTCACCCCTCCACTTT	CASSPEGAQRNSPLHF
TRBJ1-1	TRBV12-3/TRBV12-4	.	.	TGTGCCAGCAGTTTAGGGGGGGACACTGAAGCTTTCTTT	CASSLGGDTEAFF
TRBJ1-1	TRBV2	.	.	TGTGCCAGCAGTGAGTCAGGACAGATCAAAACTGAAGCTTTCTTT	CASSESGQIKTEAFF
TRBJ1-5	TRBV30	.	.	TGTGCCTGGAGTGAGGGCTTGGGTCCCCAGCATTTT	CAWSEGLGPQHF
TRBJ2-2	TRBV29-1	TRBD2	.	TGCAGCGTTCAGGGAGGACTAGCGGGAGTCAACACCGGGGAGCTGTTTTTT	CSVQGGLAGVNTGELFF
TRBJ1-1	TRBV10-3	.	.	TGTGCCATCAGGACAGTCATGAACACTGAAGCTTTCTTT	CAIRTVMNTEAFF
TRBJ1-5	TRBV15	.	.	TGTGCCACCAGCAGACCCCATGGCCAGCCCCAGCATTTT	CATSRPHGQPQHF
TRBJ2-3	TRBV5-1	.	.	TGCGCCAGCAGCCTCGGGACTCCCACAGATACGCAGTATTTT	CASSLGTPTDTQYF
TRBJ1-4	TRBV29-1	.	.	TGCAGCGTTAATGGACACGAGGGAAAACTGTTTTTT	CSVNGHEGKLFF
TRBJ1-1	TRBV7-2	.	.	TGTGCCAGCAGCTTAGCGATCCCGGGGACTGAAGCTTTCTTT	CASSLAIPGTEAFF
TRBJ2-4	TRBV10-1	.	.	TGCGCCAGCAGTGACAGGGGTCTAGGCAAAAACATTCAGTACTTC	CASSDRGLGKNIQYF
TRBJ1-2	TRBV4-2	.	.	TGTGCCAGCAGCCAAGACACGAGACAGATTAACTATGGCTACACCTTC	CASSQDTRQINYGYTF
TRBJ2-4	TRBV5-4	.	.	TGTGCCAGCAGCTTGGTGGGTGGGGGGAACATTCAGTACTTC	CASSLVGGGNIQYF
TRBJ1-4	TRBV7-9	TRBD1	.	TGTGCCAGCAGCCTAGGGGACAGGATTAATGAAAAACTGTTTTTT	CASSLGDRINEKLFF
TRBJ1-6	TRBV3-1/TRBV3-2	.	.	TGTGCCAGCAGCCAAAGGACAGCCCTTTTGACCTATAATTCACCCCTCCACTTT	CASSQRTALLTYNSPLHF